This T cell receptor beta chain came from a study of cytomegalovirus exposure and HLA in healthy donors. Study-level findings and limits: The authors later found HLA-associated TCR beta chains more clonally expanded than equally common others. Sequencing depth across donors, presence/absence analyses assumed, was roughly uniform. Among the most significant clusters, several appeared linked to common viral pathogens in a later analysis.

The study ran its PCR with 60 Vbeta and 13 Jbeta primers. Assay used: immunoSEQ multiplex PCR; TCRdb lists only in-frame clones, some missing. Of over 130,000 clones detected, approximately 67% appear once; the ten largest clones hold 5.5% to 7.5%. The CDR3 covers 13 residues. V lost 5 bases to trimming and J lost 7 bases, with 11 bases between them. The V gene's germline CDR1 is MNHEY and CDR2 SVGAGI. Comments on this clone: Its antigen is not known.

Each of the donors was a healthy bone marrow donor. Sequenced material: PBMCs. The clonotype originates from a woman aged 55-70 years in good health and CMV-seronegative. The gene calls are TRBV6-5 and TRBJ1-4; D is unresolved. The CDR3 region is CASSEFLREKLFF. The DNA of the CDR3 is TGTGCCAGCAGTGAATTCCTGCGTGAAAAACTGTTTTTT.